This TCR beta chain was found in a study of T cell changes during pregnancy in multiple sclerosis. Sequencing was performed with immunoSEQ multiplex PCR; in TCRdb, only in-frame clones are kept and a portion is missing. This table holds tens of thousands of clones, approximately 90% found once. The CDR3 covers 15 residues. Germline values: CDR1 LNHNV, CDR2 YYDKDF (reference sequence). The V and J ends lost 1 base and 0 bases respectively, with 7 bases between them. This sequence originates from a female donor in good health, enrolled as a control in a pregnancy study. V is TRBV15 and J is TRBJ1-5; perhaps TRBD1 as D (5 bases). This specimen was peripheral blood, taken in the first trimester of pregnancy. CDR3 DNA: TGTGCCACCAGCAGAGGGGGCAATAGCAATCAGCCCCAGCATTTT. Its protein is CATSRGGNSNQPQHF.